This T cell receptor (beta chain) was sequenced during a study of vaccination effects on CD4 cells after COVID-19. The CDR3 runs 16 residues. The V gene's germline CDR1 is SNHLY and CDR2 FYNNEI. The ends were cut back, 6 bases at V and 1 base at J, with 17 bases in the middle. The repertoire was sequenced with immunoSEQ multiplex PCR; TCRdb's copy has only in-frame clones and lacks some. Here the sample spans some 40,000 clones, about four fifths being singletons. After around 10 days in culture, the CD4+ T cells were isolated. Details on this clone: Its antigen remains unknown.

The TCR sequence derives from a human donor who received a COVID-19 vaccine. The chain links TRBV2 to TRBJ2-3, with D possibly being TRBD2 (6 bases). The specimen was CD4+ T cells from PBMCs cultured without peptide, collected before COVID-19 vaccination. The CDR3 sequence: CASSRDSPTRTDTQYF. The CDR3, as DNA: TGTGCCAGCAGCCGGGACTCCCCCACGCGCACAGATACGCAGTATTTT.